The clone carrying this T cell receptor beta chain was found many times. V lost 8 bases and J lost 6, with 16 bases in between. Germline V gene data show CDR1 as MNHEY and CDR2 as SVGEGT. CDR3 length: 13 amino acids. This entry comes from a study of low-dose radiotherapy and immunotherapy resistance in tumors. Study as a whole: Those assigned to Cohort 2 were treated with 1 Gy per fraction every two weeks (13 Gy in total over 26 weeks). Oral aspirin 300 mg was taken by patients daily for four cycles from cycle 1 day 1.

The time point here: before trial treatment. TRAV- and TRBV-specific primers primed first-strand cDNA, covering alpha and beta chains. Amplification of TCRs used a constant-region primer and V-primer adapter for about 18 PCR cycles. Each CDR3 protein is one row after TCRdb ran MiXCR on the reads. Of about 39,000 distinct CDR3 sequences listed, roughly 28% are singletons. This clonotype originated in a male donor with gallbladder cancer. The input for sequencing was PBMCs, taken before treatment. The V gene is TRBV6-2 or TRBV6-3, the J gene TRBJ1-1; weak D call: TRBD1 (5 bases). CDR3 in amino acids: CASPPGAGAEAFF. Written as DNA, the CDR3 is TGTGCCAGCCCCCCCGGGGCGGGGGCTGAAGCTTTCTTT.